This T cell receptor beta chain stems from a study of neoadjuvant anti-PD-1 for oral cavity cancer. The patients had HPV-negative, locally advanced oral cavity squamous cell carcinoma. No culture or expansion preceded analysis of these blood cells. Sequenced by immunoSEQ multiplex PCR; TCRdb stores in-frame clones only, minus some. The data contain 17,000 or so clones, less than 80% of them singletons. This CDR3 is 19 amino acids long. The germline gives CDR1 SGHAT, CDR2 FQNNGV. Trimming shortened V by 1 base and J by 5 bases, and 27 bases separated the two germline ends. This chain connects TRBV11-2 to TRBJ2-7, with D possibly being TRBD2 (7 bases). The sequencing here drew on PBMCs, taken before nivolumab (anti-PD-1) treatment. This sequence was found in a person aged 35-79 years with oral cavity squamous cell carcinoma. CDR3 amino acids: CASSLVFSRGGGLGDEQYF. CDR3 DNA sequence: TGTGCCAGCAGCTTAGTCTTCTCTCGGGGCGGGGGCCTCGGGGACGAGCAGTACTTC.